This T cell receptor (beta chain) emerged from a study of cytomegalovirus exposure and HLA in healthy donors. Study-level results: The listing of 160 or so TCR beta chains classed them as cytomegalovirus-associated.

On this clone: Its antigen is unidentified.

13 Jbeta primers and 60 Vbeta primers were used for the PCR. Profiling relied on immunoSEQ multiplex PCR, and the TCRdb table lists in-frame clones only, not all of them. The sample shows around 100,000 clones, 10% of them seen only once. The receptor was isolated from a man in his forties in good health and CMV-seropositive. Material: PBMCs.

The CDR3: CATSPDRVGTEAFF. CDR3 bases: TGTGCCACGTCACCGGACAGGGTGGGGACTGAAGCTTTCTTT. J is TRBJ1-1 and V is TRBV19; TRBD1 matches at 8 bases. CDR3 length: 14 amino acids. Trimming cost V 10 bases and J 5 bases; bases outside gene matches: 12. Germline CDR1 LNHDA, CDR2 SQIVND (reference sequence).